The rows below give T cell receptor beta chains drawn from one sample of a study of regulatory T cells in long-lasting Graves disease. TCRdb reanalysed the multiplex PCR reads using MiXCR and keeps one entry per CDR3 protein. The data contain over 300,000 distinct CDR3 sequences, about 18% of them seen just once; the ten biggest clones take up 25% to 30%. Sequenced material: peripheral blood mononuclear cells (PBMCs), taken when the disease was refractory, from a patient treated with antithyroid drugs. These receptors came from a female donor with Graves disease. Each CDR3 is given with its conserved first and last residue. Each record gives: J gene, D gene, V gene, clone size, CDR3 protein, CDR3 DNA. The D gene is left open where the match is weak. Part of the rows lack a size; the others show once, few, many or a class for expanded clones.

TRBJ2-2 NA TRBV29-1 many CSVDGANTGELFF TGCAGCGTTGATGGTGCGAACACCGGGGAGCTGTTTTTT
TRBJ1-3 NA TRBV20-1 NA CSAPMGAGAGNTIYF TGCAGTGCACCGATGGGGGCTGGAGCTGGAAACACCATATATTTT
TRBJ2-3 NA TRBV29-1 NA CSVDSSASTDTQYF TGCAGCGTCGACTCTAGCGCTAGCACAGATACGCAGTATTTT
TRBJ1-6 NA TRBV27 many CASSSPLTRRRGASNSPLHF TGTGCCAGCAGTTCACCACTCACCAGGAGGCGAGGGGCGAGTAATTCACCCCTCCACTTT
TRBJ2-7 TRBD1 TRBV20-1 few CSASDREWYEQYF TGCAGTGCTAGTGACAGGGAGTGGTACGAGCAGTACTTC
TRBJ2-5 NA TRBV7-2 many CASSLARGSGTQYF TGTGCCAGCAGCTTAGCTCGTGGGAGCGGGACCCAGTACTTC
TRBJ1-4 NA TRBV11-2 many CASSLTEKLFF TGTGCCAGCAGCTTGACGGAAAAACTGTTTTTT
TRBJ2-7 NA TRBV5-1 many CASRGHLYEQYF TGCGCCAGCAGAGGCCACCTCTACGAGCAGTACTTC
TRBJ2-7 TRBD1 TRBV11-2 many CASSLDRAGGLSYEQYF TGTGCCAGCAGCTTAGATAGGGCAGGGGGCCTCTCCTACGAGCAGTACTTC
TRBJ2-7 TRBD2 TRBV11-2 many CASSARPGLADSSYEQYF TGTGCCAGCAGCGCAAGACCGGGACTAGCGGATAGCTCCTACGAGCAGTACTTC
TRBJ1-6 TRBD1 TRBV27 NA CASSLTGAGSPLHF TGTGCCAGCAGTTTGACAGGGGCCGGTTCACCCCTCCACTTT
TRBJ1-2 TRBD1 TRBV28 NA CASSGDRHEANYGYTF TGTGCCAGCAGTGGGGACAGGCACGAAGCTAACTACGGCTACACCTTC
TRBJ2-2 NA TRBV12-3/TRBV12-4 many CASSITGIGELFF TGTGCCAGCAGCATAACGGGAATCGGGGAGCTGTTTTTT
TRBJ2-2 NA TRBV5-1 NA CASSLAPQGNTGELFF TGCGCCAGCAGCTTGGCCCCACAGGGGAACACCGGGGAGCTGTTTTTT
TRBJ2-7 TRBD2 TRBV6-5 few CASSSNLGLAGNEQYF TGTGCCAGCAGTTCGAACCTAGGACTAGCGGGAAACGAGCAGTACTTC
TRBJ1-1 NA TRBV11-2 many CASSLVRASTEAFF TGTGCCAGCAGCTTAGTCAGGGCCAGCACTGAAGCTTTCTTT
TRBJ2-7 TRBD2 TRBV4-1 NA CASSQEVSGRFFEQYF TGCGCCAGCAGCCAAGAGGTAAGCGGGAGGTTCTTCGAGCAGTACTTC
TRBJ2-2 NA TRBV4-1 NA CASSQDRVKLPSGELFF TGCGCCAGCAGCCAAGATCGTGTTAAATTACCTTCCGGGGAGCTGTTTTTT
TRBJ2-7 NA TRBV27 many CASRRIGVTYEQYF TGTGCCAGCAGAAGAATCGGAGTGACCTACGAGCAGTACTTC
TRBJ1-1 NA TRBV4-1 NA CASSQEWRLNTEAFF TGCGCCAGCAGCCAAGAATGGCGACTGAACACTGAAGCTTTCTTT
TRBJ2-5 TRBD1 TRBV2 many CASSGTGGKETQYF TGTGCCAGCAGTGGCACAGGGGGAAAAGAGACCCAGTACTTC
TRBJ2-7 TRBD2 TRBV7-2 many CASSLNLAGGPQYF TGTGCCAGCAGCCTAAATTTAGCGGGGGGGCCACAGTACTTC
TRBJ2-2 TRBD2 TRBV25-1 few CASSPPSGRDGTGELFF TGTGCCAGCAGCCCTCCTAGCGGGAGGGACGGCACCGGGGAGCTGTTTTTT
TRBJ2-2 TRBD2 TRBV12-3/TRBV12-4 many CASSLRTGGGTGELFF TGTGCCAGCAGTTTACGAACGGGAGGAGGCACCGGGGAGCTGTTTTTT
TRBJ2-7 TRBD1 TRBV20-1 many CSTQPRGQFYEQYF TGCAGTACCCAGCCTAGGGGGCAGTTCTACGAGCAGTACTTC
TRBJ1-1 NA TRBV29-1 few CSVLEGPAAEAFF TGCAGCGTTTTGGAGGGGCCTGCGGCTGAAGCTTTCTTT
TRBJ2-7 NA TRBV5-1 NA CASSLGSLPGDEQYF TGCGCCAGCAGCTTGGGCTCCCTTCCCGGGGACGAGCAGTACTTC
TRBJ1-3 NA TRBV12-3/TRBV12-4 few CASNPGVGDTIYF TGTGCCAGCAACCCAGGGGTCGGAGACACCATATATTTT
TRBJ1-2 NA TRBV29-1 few CSVESAANYGYTF TGCAGCGTTGAGTCGGCGGCTAACTATGGCTACACCTTC
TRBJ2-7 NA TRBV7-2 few CASSGSGFEQYF TGTGCCAGCAGCGGGTCAGGGTTCGAGCAGTACTTC
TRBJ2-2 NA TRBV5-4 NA CASSLFSRNTGGLFF TGTGCCAGCAGCTTGTTCAGCCGCAACACCGGGGGGCTGTTTTTT
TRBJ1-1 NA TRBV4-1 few CASSPAGLGRQGINTEAFF TGCGCCAGCAGCCCCGCGGGACTGGGTCGGCAGGGTATTAACACTGAAGCTTTCTTT
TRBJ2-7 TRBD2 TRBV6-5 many CASSYHGGADYEQYF TGTGCCAGCAGTTACCACGGGGGGGCCGACTACGAGCAGTACTTC
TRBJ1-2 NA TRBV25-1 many CASSEKLGTAYGYTF TGTGCCAGCAGTGAAAAGCTCGGGACGGCCTATGGCTACACCTTC
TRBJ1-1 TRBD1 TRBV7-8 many CASSSVRQGEAFF TGTGCCAGCAGCTCCGTCCGACAGGGTGAAGCTTTCTTT
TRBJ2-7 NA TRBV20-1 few CSATGPSFSYEQYF TGCAGTGCCACAGGGCCTTCCTTTTCCTACGAGCAGTACTTC
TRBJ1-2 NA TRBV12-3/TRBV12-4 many CASSPGEGGYGYTF TGTGCCAGCAGTCCCGGAGAGGGAGGATATGGCTACACCTTC
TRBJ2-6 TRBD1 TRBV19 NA CASRQGGAGANVLTF TGTGCCAGTAGACAGGGGGGTGCTGGGGCCAACGTCCTGACTTTC
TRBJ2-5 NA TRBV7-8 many CASSIREGGETQYF TGTGCCAGCAGCATCAGGGAGGGGGGAGAGACCCAGTACTTC
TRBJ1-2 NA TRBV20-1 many CSARNRDSSGYTF TGCAGTGCTAGAAACAGGGATTCTAGTGGCTACACCTTC
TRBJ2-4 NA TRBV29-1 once CGVEGRANIQYF TGCGGCGTTGAAGGCAGGGCAAACATTCAGTACTTC